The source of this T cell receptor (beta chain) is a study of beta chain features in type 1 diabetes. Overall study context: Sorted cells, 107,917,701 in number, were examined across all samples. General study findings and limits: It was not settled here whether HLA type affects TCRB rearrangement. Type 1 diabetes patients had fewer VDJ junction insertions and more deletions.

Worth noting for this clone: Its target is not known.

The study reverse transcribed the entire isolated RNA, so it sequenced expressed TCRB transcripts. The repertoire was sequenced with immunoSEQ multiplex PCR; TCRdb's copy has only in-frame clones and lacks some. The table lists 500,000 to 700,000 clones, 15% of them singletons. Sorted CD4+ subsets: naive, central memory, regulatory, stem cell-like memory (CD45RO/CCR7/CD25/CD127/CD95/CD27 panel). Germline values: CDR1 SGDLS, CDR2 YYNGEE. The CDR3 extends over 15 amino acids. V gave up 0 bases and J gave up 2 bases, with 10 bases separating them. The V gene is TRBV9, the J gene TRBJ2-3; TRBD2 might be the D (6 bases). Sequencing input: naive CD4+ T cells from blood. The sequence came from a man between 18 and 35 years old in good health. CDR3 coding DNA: TGTGCCAGCAGCGTAGGGCGGGGCCCCACAGATACGCAGTATTTT. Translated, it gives CASSVGRGPTDTQYF.